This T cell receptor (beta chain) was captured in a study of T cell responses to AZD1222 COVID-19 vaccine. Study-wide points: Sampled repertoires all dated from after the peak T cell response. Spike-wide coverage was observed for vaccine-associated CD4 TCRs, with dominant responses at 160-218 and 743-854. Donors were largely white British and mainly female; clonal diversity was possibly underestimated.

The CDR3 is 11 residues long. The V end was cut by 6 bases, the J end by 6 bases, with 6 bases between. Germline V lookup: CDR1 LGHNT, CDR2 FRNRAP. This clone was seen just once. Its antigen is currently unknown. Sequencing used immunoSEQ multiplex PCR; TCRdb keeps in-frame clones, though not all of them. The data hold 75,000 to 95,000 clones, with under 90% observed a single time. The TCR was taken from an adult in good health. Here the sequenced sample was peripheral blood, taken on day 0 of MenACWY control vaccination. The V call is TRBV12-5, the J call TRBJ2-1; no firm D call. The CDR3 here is CASGLINEQFF. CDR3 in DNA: TGTGCTAGTGGGCTCATCAATGAGCAGTTCTTC.